This T cell receptor (beta chain) derives from a study of T cell responses to AZD1222 COVID-19 vaccine. CDR1 and CDR2 from the germline V gene are SGHVS and FQNEAQ. The CDR3 sequence is 14 residues long. Unmatched junction bases numbered 11, after V lost 6 bases and J lost 8 bases. Study-wide findings and caveats: It was only a handful of AZD1222 recipients who were seropositive at baseline.

Comments on this clone: Its antigen is currently unknown.

Profiling relied on immunoSEQ multiplex PCR, and the TCRdb table lists in-frame clones only, not all of them. Here the sample spans some 96,000 clones, around 86% being singletons. This TCR was recovered from an adult in good health. The material was peripheral blood, obtained on day 0 of AZD1222 vaccination. The V gene is TRBV7-8, the J gene TRBJ1-1; 8 bases match TRBD1. CDR3 loop: CASRNDRGAKEAFF. The CDR3 nucleotides are TGTGCCAGCAGAAACGACAGGGGCGCGAAGGAAGCTTTCTTT.